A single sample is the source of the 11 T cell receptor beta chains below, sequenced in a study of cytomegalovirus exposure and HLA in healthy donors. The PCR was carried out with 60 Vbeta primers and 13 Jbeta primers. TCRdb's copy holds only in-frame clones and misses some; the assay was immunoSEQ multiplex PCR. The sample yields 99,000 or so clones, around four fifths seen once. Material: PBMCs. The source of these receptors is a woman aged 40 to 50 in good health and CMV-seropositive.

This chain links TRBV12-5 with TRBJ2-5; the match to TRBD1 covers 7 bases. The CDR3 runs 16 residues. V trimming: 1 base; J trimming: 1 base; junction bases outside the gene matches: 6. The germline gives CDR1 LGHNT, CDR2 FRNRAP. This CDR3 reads CASGLAWNRGQETQYF. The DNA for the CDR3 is TGTGCTAGTGGTTTGGCCTGGAACAGGGGCCAAGAGACCCAGTACTTC.

CDR3 protein: CASRATGLEKKLFF. CDR3 nucleotide sequence: TGTGCCAGCAGGGCGACAGGGCTTGAGAAAAAACTGTTTTTT. This sequence joins TRBV6-1 and TRBJ1-4, with TRBD1 identical over 7 bases. Trimming removed 6 bases from V and 9 bases from J; junction bases left unmatched: 10. Germline loops: CDR1 MNHNS, CDR2 SASEGT. This CDR3 is 14 amino acids long.

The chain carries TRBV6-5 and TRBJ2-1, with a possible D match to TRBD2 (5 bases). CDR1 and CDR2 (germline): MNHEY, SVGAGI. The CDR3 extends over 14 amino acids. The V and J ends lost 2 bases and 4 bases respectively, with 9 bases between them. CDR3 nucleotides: TGTGCCAGCAGTTACGACGGGGATTACAATGAGCAGTTCTTC. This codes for CASSYDGDYNEQFF.

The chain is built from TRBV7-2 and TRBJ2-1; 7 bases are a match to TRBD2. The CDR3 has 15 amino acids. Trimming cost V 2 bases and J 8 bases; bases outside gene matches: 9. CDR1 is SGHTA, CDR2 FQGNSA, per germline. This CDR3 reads CASSLSPVTSDEQFF. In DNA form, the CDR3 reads TGTGCCAGCAGCTTATCCCCCGTTACTAGCGATGAGCAGTTCTTC.

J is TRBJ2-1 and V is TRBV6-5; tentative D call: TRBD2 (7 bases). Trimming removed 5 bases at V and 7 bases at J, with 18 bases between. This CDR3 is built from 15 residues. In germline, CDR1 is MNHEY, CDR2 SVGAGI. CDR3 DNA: TGTGCCAGCAGTGCTTGGGGGGGCGTTACGAATGAGCAGTTCTTC. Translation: CASSAWGGVTNEQFF.

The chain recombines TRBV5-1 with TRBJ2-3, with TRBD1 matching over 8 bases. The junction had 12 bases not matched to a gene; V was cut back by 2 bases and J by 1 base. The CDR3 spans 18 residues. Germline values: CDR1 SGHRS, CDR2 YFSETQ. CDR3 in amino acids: CASSFTPPDRDRTDTQYF. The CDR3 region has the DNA TGCGCCAGCAGCTTCACACCGCCGGACAGGGACCGCACAGATACGCAGTATTTT. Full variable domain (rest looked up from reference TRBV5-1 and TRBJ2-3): KAGVTQTPRYLIKTRGQQVTLSCSPISGHRSVSWYQQTPGQGLQFLFEYFSETQRNKGNFPGRFSGRQFSNSRSEMNVSTLELGDSALYLCASSFTPPDRDRTDTQYFGPGTRLTVL.

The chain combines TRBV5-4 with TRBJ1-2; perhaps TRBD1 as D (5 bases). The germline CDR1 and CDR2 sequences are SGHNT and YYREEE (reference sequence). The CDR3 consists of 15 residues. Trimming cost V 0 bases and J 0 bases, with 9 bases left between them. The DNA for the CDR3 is TGTGCCAGCAGCTTGGAAAGCAGGGCTAACTATGGCTACACCTTC. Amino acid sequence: CASSLESRANYGYTF.

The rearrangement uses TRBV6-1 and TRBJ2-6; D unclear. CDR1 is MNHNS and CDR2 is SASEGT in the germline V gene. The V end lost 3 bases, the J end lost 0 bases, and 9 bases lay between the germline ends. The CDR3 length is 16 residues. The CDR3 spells CASSEPGLSGANVLTF. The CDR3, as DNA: TGTGCCAGCAGTGAGCCGGGTCTCTCTGGGGCCAACGTCCTGACTTTC.

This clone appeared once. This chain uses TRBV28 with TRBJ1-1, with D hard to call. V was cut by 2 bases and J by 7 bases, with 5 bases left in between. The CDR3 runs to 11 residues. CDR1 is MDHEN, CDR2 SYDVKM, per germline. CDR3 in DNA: TGTGCCAGCAGTTTACTAAATGAAGCTTTCTTT. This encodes CASSLLNEAFF.

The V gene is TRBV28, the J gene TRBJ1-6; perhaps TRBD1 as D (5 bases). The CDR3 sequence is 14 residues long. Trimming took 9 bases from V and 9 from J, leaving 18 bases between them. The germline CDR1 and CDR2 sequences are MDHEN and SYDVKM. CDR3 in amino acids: CASWYRGLGSPLHF. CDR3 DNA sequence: TGTGCCAGTTGGTATAGGGGTTTGGGTTCACCCCTCCACTTT.

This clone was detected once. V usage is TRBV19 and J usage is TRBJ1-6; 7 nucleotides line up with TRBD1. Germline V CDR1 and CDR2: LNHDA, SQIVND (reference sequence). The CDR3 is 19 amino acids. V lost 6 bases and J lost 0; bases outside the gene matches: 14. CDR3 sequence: CASSIQGPDMSSYNSPLHF. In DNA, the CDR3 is TGTGCCAGTAGCATACAGGGGCCAGACATGAGCTCCTATAATTCACCCCTCCACTTT.